The TCR beta chain under discussion was sequenced for a study of blood T cell repertoires in COVID-19. Whole-study context: T cells, B-cell-depleted T cells, or PBMCs supplied cDNA or gDNA.

Symptom resolution, clearance, or two negative PCRs marked the recovered donors of Cohort 3. Looked up from germline, CDR1 is SGHNT and CDR2 is YENEEA. CDR3 length: 14 amino acids. Losses at the gene ends were 7 bases for V and 6 bases for J; bases not matched to a gene: 11. The table came from immunoSEQ multiplex PCR; TCRdb's copy has only in-frame clones and leaves some out. The sample records around 310,000 clones, about 89% being singletons. The TCR was taken from a woman aged 40 to 50 who had recovered from COVID-19. The chain combines TRBV11-3 with TRBJ2-7; TRBD2 aligns across 8 bases. The sample taken for sequencing was PBMCs or T cells enriched from blood (not recorded which). In DNA form, the CDR3 reads TGTGCCAGCAAGGCGGGGGGACTAGGAGGCGAGCAGTACTTC. This translates into CASKAGGLGGEQYF.